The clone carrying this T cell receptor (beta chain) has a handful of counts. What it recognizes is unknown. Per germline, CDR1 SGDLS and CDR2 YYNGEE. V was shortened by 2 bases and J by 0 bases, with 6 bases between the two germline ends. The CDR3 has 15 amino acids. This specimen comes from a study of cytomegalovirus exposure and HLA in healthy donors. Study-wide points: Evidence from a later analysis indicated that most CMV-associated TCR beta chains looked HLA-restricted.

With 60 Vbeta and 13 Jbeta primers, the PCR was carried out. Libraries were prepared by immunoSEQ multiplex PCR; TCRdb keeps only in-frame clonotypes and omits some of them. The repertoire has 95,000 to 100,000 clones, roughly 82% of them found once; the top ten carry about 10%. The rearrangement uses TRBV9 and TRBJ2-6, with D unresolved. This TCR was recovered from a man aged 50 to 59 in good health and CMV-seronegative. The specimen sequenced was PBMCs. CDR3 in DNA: TGTGCCAGCAGCGTCCAAAACTCTGGGGCCAACGTCCTGACTTTC. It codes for CASSVQNSGANVLTF.